The clone carrying this T cell receptor beta chain was found a few times. What it recognizes is unknown. This specimen comes from a study of STAT3 mutations in large granular lymphocyte leukemia. Study results and caveats: At least one immunodominant TCR beta clonotype appeared in every T-cell large granular lymphocyte leukemia patient. Treatment regimens differed across patients between samplings.

The data were produced by immunoSEQ multiplex PCR, yet TCRdb's version contains in-frame clones alone and is incomplete. The sample holds 10,000 or so clones, around nine tenths seen once. Source material: peripheral blood mononuclear cells. This clonotype originated in a man at least 80 years old with T-cell large granular lymphocyte leukemia. Some clones in this sample may be carry-over from other donors' samples.

The CDR3 region has the DNA TGTGCCAGCAGCCGGACGGGGGCAGCCGGTGGAAATGAGCAGTTCTTC. Its protein product is CASSRTGAAGGNEQFF. The gene calls are TRBV7-9 and TRBJ2-1; D could derive from TRBD1 or TRBD2 (6 bases each). Germline V lookup: CDR1 SEHNR, CDR2 FQNEAQ (reference sequence). The V and J ends lost 5 bases and 7 bases respectively, with 21 bases between them. This CDR3 contains 16 residues.